This T cell receptor (beta chain) was captured by sequencing in a study of blood T cell repertoires in COVID-19. In the original processing: Amplification with reference gene primers provided the estimates of nucleated cell counts. The table came from immunoSEQ multiplex PCR; TCRdb's copy has only in-frame clones and leaves some out. Clonal size and the V and J genes are those of that table, whereas D and trimming came from the DNA. The sample includes 80,000 to 90,000 clones, 70% to 90% of them seen just once. Per the germline V gene, CDR1 is KGHSH and CDR2 is LQKENI. V was shortened by 8 bases and J by 2 bases, with 15 bases between the two germline ends. The CDR3 totals 14 residues.

The sequencing input was peripheral blood. This TCR was recovered from a man between 40 and 49 years old with acute or convalescent COVID-19. This sequence joins TRBV18 and TRBJ1-1; D possibly corresponds to TRBD1 (6 bases). DNA for the CDR3: TGTGCCAGCAGGCCGGGACACGGAAACACTGAAGCTTTCTTT. Protein: CASRPGHGNTEAFF.